The rows below give T cell receptor beta chains drawn from one sample of a study of PD-L1 blockade in urothelial cancer. Produced via immunoSEQ multiplex PCR; TCRdb's table is partial and in-frame only. There are around 40,000 clones in the sample; almost 85% occur only once, and around 14% lies in the top ten. This material consisted of PBMCs, taken around atezolizumab (anti-PD-L1) treatment. These receptors were taken from a man aged 60 to 69 with urothelial cancer. CDR3s include the opening cysteine and the closing phenylalanine or tryptophan. The order of the fields is V gene, clone size, J gene, D gene, CDR3 DNA, CDR3 protein. D genes are given only for firm matches. Clone size is shown for a subset of rows, as once, few, many or a class of expanded clone.

>TRBV7-9|.|TRBJ2-1|TRBD2
TGTGCCAGCAGCTTAGACGGTGCGGGAGTCAATACGCGGTACAATGAGCAGTTCTTC
CASSLDGAGVNTRYNEQFF
>TRBV18|.|TRBJ1-5|TRBD1
TGTGCCAGCCCACCACAGAACAGGGGGGATGGCAATCAGCCCCAGCATTTT
CASPPQNRGDGNQPQHF
>TRBV6-1|.|TRBJ2-7|.
TGTGCCAGCAGTGAAGCCAGGACAAACTACGAGCAGTACTTC
CASSEARTNYEQYF
>TRBV5-1|.|TRBJ2-3|TRBD1
TGCGCCAGCAGCTTTACTCACAGGGGAAGAGATACGCAGTATTTT
CASSFTHRGRDTQYF
>TRBV19|few|TRBJ2-7|TRBD2
TGTGCCAGTAGTATCCGGTCGGATAGCGGGAGAATCTACGAGCAGTACTTC
CASSIRSDSGRIYEQYF
>TRBV21-1|.|TRBJ2-1|.
TGTGCCAGCCTCGGTGGACAGGGTAACGATGAGCAGTTCTTC
CASLGGQGNDEQFF
>TRBV30|once|TRBJ2-2|.
TGTGCCTGGAGTTACGGTACCGGGGAGCTGTTTTTT
CAWSYGTGELFF
>TRBV29-1|.|TRBJ1-1|.
TGCAGCGTCGCCCACAGGGCCAACACTGAAGCTTTCTTT
CSVAHRANTEAFF
>TRBV11-2|.|TRBJ1-2|TRBD1
TGTGCCAGCAGCCCCGGACAGGCAGGGCTCGGCTACACCTTC
CASSPGQAGLGYTF
>TRBV5-8|.|TRBJ2-3|TRBD1
TGTGCCAGCACCTTGGACAGGGGAACAGATACGCAGTATTTT
CASTLDRGTDTQYF
>TRBV2|few|TRBJ1-1|TRBD1
TGTGCCAGCAGCACTGACAGGGGAGCTTTCTTT
CASSTDRGAFF
>TRBV10-3|.|TRBJ2-4|.
TGTGCCATCAGTGAGGGAACAGGGCTGACAGCCAAAAACATTCAGTACTTC
CAISEGTGLTAKNIQYF
>TRBV29-1|.|TRBJ2-7|.
TGCAGCGTTGAGACAGGAGCTAGGTCGTCCTACGAGCAGTACTTC
CSVETGARSSYEQYF
>TRBV5-4|.|TRBJ2-3|TRBD2
TGTGCCAGCAGCGGGGCGGGAGGTACAGATACGCAGTATTTT
CASSGAGGTDTQYF
>TRBV5-1|.|TRBJ2-1|.
TGCGCCAGCAGCTCCCTTAGCGGCACCTACAATGAGCAGTTCTTC
CASSSLSGTYNEQFF
>TRBV28|.|TRBJ2-1|TRBD2
TGTGCCAGCAGTTACGGACTAGCGGGAAGTAATGAGCAGTTCTTC
CASSYGLAGSNEQFF
>TRBV28|.|TRBJ1-1|TRBD1
TGTGCCAGCACCACGGGACAGCACAACACTGAAGCTTTCTTT
CASTTGQHNTEAFF
>TRBV28|.|TRBJ2-2|.
TGTGCCAGCAGGGACAAATACACCGGGGAGCTGTTTTTT
CASRDKYTGELFF
>TRBV30|.|TRBJ1-2|TRBD1
TGTGCCTGGAGTTCCGGGGGACAGGGCAGCTACACCTTC
CAWSSGGQGSYTF
>TRBV29-1|.|TRBJ2-7|TRBD2
TGCAGCGGCGCTAGCGGGAGTTCCTACGAGCAGTACTTC
CSGASGSSYEQYF
>TRBV19|once|TRBJ2-7|TRBD1
TGTGCCAGTAGTATCACCGACAGGGTTTCTGAGCAGTACTTC
CASSITDRVSEQYF
>TRBV9|.|TRBJ2-3|TRBD2
TGTGCCAGCAGCCGTAGCGGGGGGGCCGAGGTACGGCAGTATTTT
CASSRSGGAEVRQYF
>TRBV29-1|.|TRBJ1-4|.
TGCAGCGTGACAGCAAACGATGAAAAACTGTTTTTT
CSVTANDEKLFF
>TRBV5-1|once|TRBJ2-3|.
TGCGCCAGCAGCTTGGAAAACAGGGCCACAGATACGCAGTATTTT
CASSLENRATDTQYF
>TRBV18|.|TRBJ1-5|TRBD1
TGTGCCAGCTCATCCGGGACAGGGTCGATTCAGCCCCAGCATTTT
CASSSGTGSIQPQHF
>TRBV5-6|.|TRBJ1-1|.
TGTGCCAGCAGCCCGGGACACCCGAACACTGAAGCTTTCTTT
CASSPGHPNTEAFF